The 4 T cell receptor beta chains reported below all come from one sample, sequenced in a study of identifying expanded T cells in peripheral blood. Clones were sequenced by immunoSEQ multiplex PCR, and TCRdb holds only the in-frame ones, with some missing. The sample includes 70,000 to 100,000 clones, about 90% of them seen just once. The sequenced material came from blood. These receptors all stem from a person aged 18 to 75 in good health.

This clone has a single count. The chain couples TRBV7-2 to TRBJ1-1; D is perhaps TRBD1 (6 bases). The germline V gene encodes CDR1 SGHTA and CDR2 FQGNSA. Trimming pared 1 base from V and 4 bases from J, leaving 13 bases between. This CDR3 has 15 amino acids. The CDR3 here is CASSLVTGLGTEAFF. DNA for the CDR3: TGTGCCAGCAGCTTAGTTACAGGGTTGGGCACTGAAGCTTTCTTT.

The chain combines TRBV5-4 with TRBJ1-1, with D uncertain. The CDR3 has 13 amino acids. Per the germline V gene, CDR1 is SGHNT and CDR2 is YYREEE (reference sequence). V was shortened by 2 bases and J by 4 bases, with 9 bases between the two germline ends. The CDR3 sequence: CASSFNAVTEAFF. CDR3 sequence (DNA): TGTGCCAGCAGCTTTAACGCAGTCACTGAAGCTTTCTTT.

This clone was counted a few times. In DNA, the CDR3 is TGTGCCAGCAGCTACAGGGTGGGCAGCACAGATACGCAGTATTTT. Amino acid sequence: CASSYRVGSTDTQYF. The rearrangement joins TRBV7-6 to TRBJ2-3; maybe TRBD1 (6 bases). V shed 4 bases and J shed 0 bases, with 11 bases lying between them. The CDR3 covers 15 residues. Germline V gene lookup returns CDR1 SGHVS and CDR2 FNYEAQ. The full variable domain, in which reference TRBV7-6 and TRBJ2-3 provide the parts outside the CDR3, is GAGVSQSPRYKVTKRGQDVALRCDPISGHVSLYWYRQALGQGPEFLTYFNYEAQQDKSGLPNDRFSAERPEGSISTLTIQRTEQRDSAMYRCASSYRVGSTDTQYFGPGTRLTVL.

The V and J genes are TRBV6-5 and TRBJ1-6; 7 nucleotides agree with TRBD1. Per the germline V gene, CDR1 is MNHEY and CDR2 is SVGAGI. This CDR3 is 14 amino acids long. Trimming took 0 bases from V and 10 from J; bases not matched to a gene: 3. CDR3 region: CASSYSRGLSPLHF. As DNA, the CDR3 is TGTGCCAGCAGTTACTCGAGGGGGCTCTCACCCCTCCACTTT.